This T cell receptor (beta chain) was recovered during a study of T cells in Graves' hyperthyroidism and ophthalmopathy. Across the study: Blood from the periphery was taken at initial diagnosis, before any treatment. Study-wide results and limits: The model identified upcoming ophthalmopathy a median approximately seven months ahead of onset.

At least ten counts were recorded for this clonotype. Its antigen is not known. Germline V gene lookup returns CDR1 SGHAT and CDR2 FQNNGV. Trimming shortened V by 2 bases and J by 5 bases, and 10 bases separated the two germline ends. This CDR3 is 14 amino acids long. Stability of Graves' hyperthyroidism was defined as absent ophthalmopathy progression within 18 months. Diagnosis rested on symptoms, serum thyroxine and TRAb, thyroid ultrasound, and orbital computed tomography. Amplification yielded TCR beta CDR3 regions, with RNA transcripts as the source. An initial round of RT-PCR targeting the TCR CDR3 relied on the HTBI primer set. TCRdb re-called the multiplex PCR reads through MiXCR, storing one row per CDR3 protein. The data show around 300,000 distinct CDR3 sequences, around 13% seen once.

The genes are TRBV11-2 and TRBJ1-5; D gene uncertain. This TCR derives from a woman aged 25 to 39 with Graves' hyperthyroidism. The sequenced sample consisted of blood. The CDR3 is CASSLMDRDQPQHF. In nucleotides, the CDR3 is TGTGCCAGCAGCTTAATGGATAGGGATCAGCCCCAGCATTTT. Variable domain in full (rest from reference TRBV11-2 and TRBJ1-5): EAGVAQSPRYKIIEKRQSVAFWCNPISGHATLYWYQQILGQGPKLLIQFQNNGVVDDSQLPKDRFSAERLKGVDSTLKIQPAKLEDSAVYLCASSLMDRDQPQHFGDGTRLSIL.